This T cell receptor beta chain was recorded in a study of molecular identifiers for immune sequencing clone quantification. Study-level information: In replicates, RNA from around 20,000 or 100,000 naive CD8 cells was divided five ways and four parts were sequenced.

Preparation of the bulk TCR libraries relied on previously described methods and listed TCR primers. TCRdb called the PCR reads again in MiXCR, with one record for every CDR3 protein. The sample has roughly 93,000 distinct CDR3 sequences; around 17% are singletons. This clonotype has only a few counts. The TCR was taken from a human donor in good health. Some libraries in this study had Jurkat cell RNA spiked in. The sample was naive CD8+ T cells from blood, with Jurkat cell RNA spiked in. Subset here: FACS-sorted CD8+CD4-CCR7+CD45RA+ naive T cells.

The CDR3 protein is CASSLYVGPAVEQFF. The DNA of the CDR3 is TGTGCCAGCAGCTTATACGTCGGGCCAGCGGTTGAGCAGTTCTTC. The chain links TRBV7-9 to TRBJ2-1; D might be TRBD2 (5 bases). Germline assignment: CDR1 SEHNR and CDR2 FQNEAQ (reference sequence). Trimming took off 2 bases at V and 9 bases at J, with 17 bases between the two ends. The CDR3 spans 15 residues.